The next 6 T cell receptor beta chains were all read from a single sample in a study of OX40 agonist ivuxolimab in advanced cancers. Sequencing was performed with immunoSEQ multiplex PCR; in TCRdb, only in-frame clones are kept and a portion is missing. The profile covers about 90,000 clones, with around 90% appearing a single time and around 0.15% taken by the ten largest. The sample in question was CD4+ or CD8+ T cells sorted from blood, obtained in a trial of the OX40 agonist ivuxolimab. These receptors all come from an adult with an advanced solid tumor such as melanoma, head and neck, liver or kidney cancer.

The genes are TRBV5-6 and TRBJ1-1, with D unclear. The germline CDR1 and CDR2 sequences are SGHDT and YYEEEE. The germline V and J ends were trimmed by 1 base and 0 bases, with 4 bases remaining between them. The CDR3 contains 13 residues. The DNA of the CDR3 is TGTGCCAGCAGCTTGACCGTGAACACTGAAGCTTTCTTT. Translated, it gives CASSLTVNTEAFF.

The rearrangement uses TRBV30 and TRBJ1-4; 8 bases are a match to TRBD1. Germline V gene lookup returns CDR1 GTSNPN and CDR2 SVGIG (reference sequence). The CDR3 has 14 residues. Unmatched junction bases numbered 6, after V lost 1 base and J lost 8 bases. CDR3 bases: TGTGCCTGGAGTGCAGGGACAGGAAAAGAAAAACTGTTTTTT. Its protein is CAWSAGTGKEKLFF.

The chain uses TRBV5-1 and TRBJ2-7; the D is unclear. Between the trimmed V and J ends, which lost 0 bases and 1 base, there was a span of 11 bases. The CDR3 runs 15 residues. CDR1 and CDR2 from the germline V gene are SGHRS and YFSETQ. The CDR3 reads CASSLEGRPSYEQYF. In nucleotides, the CDR3 is TGCGCCAGCAGCTTGGAGGGCAGACCTTCCTACGAGCAGTACTTC.

This clone was seen once. The V gene is TRBV6-5, the J gene TRBJ2-1; TRBD1 matches 7 bases. Germline lookup yields CDR1 MNHEY and CDR2 SVGAGI. V trimming: 0 bases; J trimming: 7 bases; junction bases outside the gene matches: 9. The CDR3 consists of 16 residues. This chain's CDR3 is CASSYSIRQGRNEQFF. The DNA for the CDR3 is TGTGCCAGCAGTTACTCGATCCGACAGGGTCGGAATGAGCAGTTCTTC.

This clone was observed a few times. This rearrangement joins TRBV27 to TRBJ1-3; 7 bases agree with TRBD1. With V trimmed by 0 bases and J by 4 bases, 3 bases remained unmatched. Germline loops: CDR1 MNHEY, CDR2 SMNVEV (reference sequence). CDR3 size: 15 residues. The DNA of the CDR3 is TGTGCCAGCAGTTTATCGACAGGGCAAGGAAACACCATATATTTT. Its protein product is CASSLSTGQGNTIYF.

As concerns this clone: This specimen includes other DNA sequences encoding the same CDR3. The rearrangement joins TRBV5-1 to TRBJ2-3; D is undetermined. From germline, CDR1 is SGHRS and CDR2 YFSETQ. CDR3 size: 14 residues. V dropped 0 bases and J dropped 2 bases, with 7 bases sitting between them. CDR3 residues: CASSLGTATDTQYF. CDR3 nucleotides: TGCGCCAGCAGCTTGGGGACCGCCACAGATACGCAGTATTTT. Full variable domain (outside the CDR3, taken from reference TRBV5-1 and TRBJ2-3): KAGVTQTPRYLIKTRGQQVTLSCSPISGHRSVSWYQQTPGQGLQFLFEYFSETQRNKGNFPGRFSGRQFSNSRSEMNVSTLELGDSALYLCASSLGTATDTQYFGPGTRLTVL.